These 19 T cell receptor beta chains originate from one sample sequenced in a study of PD-1 blockade in classical Hodgkin lymphoma. The time point denotes: newly diagnosed, previously untreated cHL patient sample. Isolation of CD4+ T cells from thawed PBMCs was performed by magnetic negative selection. Clones were sequenced by immunoSEQ multiplex PCR, and TCRdb holds only the in-frame ones, with some missing. The sample shows 15,000 to 17,000 clones, 70% to 90% of them seen only once. The sample was CD4+ T cells from blood. Receptor source: a human donor with classical Hodgkin lymphoma.

This clone showed up just a few times. The chain carries TRBV27 and TRBJ2-7; 8 positions match TRBD1. This CDR3 spans 14 amino acids. Germline V gives CDR1 MNHEY, CDR2 SMNVEV (reference sequence). Trimming removed 5 bases from V and 3 bases from J; junction bases left unmatched: 6. The CDR3 sequence is CASSPRTGNYEQYF. The CDR3 DNA sequence: TGTGCCAGCAGTCCTCGGACAGGGAACTACGAGCAGTACTTC.

This sequence joins TRBV7-2 and TRBJ2-3, with 8 bases matching TRBD2. This CDR3 region has 16 residues. V trimming: 2 bases; J trimming: 6 bases; junction bases outside the gene matches: 10. The germline V gene encodes CDR1 SGHTA and CDR2 FQGNSA. The CDR3: CASSLRTSGVVDTQYF. CDR3 DNA sequence: TGTGCCAGCAGCTTACGAACTAGCGGCGTAGTTGATACGCAGTATTTT.

The chain has TRBV27 and TRBJ1-1; TRBD1 matches 8 bases. With 5 bases clipped from V and 0 bases from J, the junction kept 8 bases outside the gene matches. The CDR3 totals 16 residues. Germline loops: CDR1 MNHEY, CDR2 SMNVEV (reference sequence). This chain's CDR3 is CASSIDRGYLNTEAFF. For the CDR3, the DNA is TGTGCCAGCAGTATAGACAGGGGATATTTGAACACTGAAGCTTTCTTT.

This chain joins TRBV5-4 and TRBJ2-3, with 9 positions matching TRBD2. CDR3 length: 15 amino acids. Trimming cost V 4 bases and J 7 bases; bases outside gene matches: 10. The germline V gene encodes CDR1 SGHNT and CDR2 YYREEE (reference sequence). The CDR3 DNA sequence: TGTGCCAGCAGCCGGCGGGAGGGCCCTCTTCATACGCAGTATTTT. Its protein product is CASSRREGPLHTQYF.

The genes are TRBV5-1 and TRBJ2-7; 9 bases map to TRBD2. V gave up 0 bases and J gave up 2 bases; unmatched junction bases: 6. The germline V gene encodes CDR1 SGHRS and CDR2 YFSETQ. The CDR3 runs 16 residues. The CDR3 region is CASSLAPSGTPYEQYF. CDR3 DNA: TGCGCCAGCAGCTTGGCTCCTAGCGGGACTCCCTACGAGCAGTACTTC.

This sequence joins TRBV15 and TRBJ2-1; 9 bases line up with TRBD2. The CDR3 totals 19 residues. The germline V gene has CDR1 LNHNV and CDR2 YYDKDF (reference sequence). V dropped 0 bases and J dropped 2; count of bases not matched to a gene: 11. This chain's CDR3 is CATSRDRSMTSGTYNEQFF. Here the CDR3 DNA reads TGTGCCACCAGCAGAGATCGCTCCATGACTAGCGGAACCTACAATGAGCAGTTCTTC.

The chain employs TRBV18 and TRBJ2-5; no firm D call. Germline-derived CDR1 and CDR2 are KGHSH and LQKENI. V gave up 0 bases and J gave up 2 bases, with 7 bases separating them. The CDR3 is made up of 14 amino acids. The CDR3 region is CASSPPFGQETQYF. In DNA form, the CDR3 reads TGTGCCAGCTCACCACCATTCGGGCAAGAGACCCAGTACTTC. Together with reference TRBV18 and TRBJ2-5, the CDR3 gives the full variable domain: NAGVMQNPRHLVRRRGQEARLRCSPMKGHSHVYWYRQLPEEGLKFMVYLQKENIIDESGMPKERFSAEFPKEGPSILRIQQVVRGDSAAYFCASSPPFGQETQYFGPGTRLLVL.

The rearrangement uses TRBV19 and TRBJ2-1; the D is unclear. Germline V gene sequence: CDR1 LNHDA, CDR2 SQIVND (reference sequence). The CDR3 extends over 13 amino acids. The V gene lost 3 bases and the J gene lost 12 bases, with 15 bases spanning the gap. Written as DNA, the CDR3 is TGTGCCAGTAGTATGACAACGGTGAAGGTGCAGTTCTTC. This gives the protein CASSMTTVKVQFF.

The CDR3 bases are TGTGCCACTCAGGGGGACAGACAAGAGACCCAGTACTTC. Translation: CATQGDRQETQYF. The chain joins TRBV2 to TRBJ2-5; TRBD1 agrees at 7 bases. The CDR3 has 13 amino acids. With V trimmed by 10 bases and J by 2 bases, 7 bases remained unmatched. Per the germline V gene, CDR1 is SNHLY and CDR2 is FYNNEI.

The V call is TRBV4-2, the J call TRBJ1-5; D ambiguous. The CDR3 contains 15 residues. V was shortened by 7 bases and J by 1 base, with 14 bases between the two germline ends. Germline CDR1 LGHNA, CDR2 YNFKEQ. In DNA form, the CDR3 reads TGTGCCAGCACCCCTAGCATGGGGAGCAATCAGCCCCAGCATTTT. This translates into CASTPSMGSNQPQHF.

The chain employs TRBV4-3 and TRBJ2-1; no reliable D call. The CDR3 sequence is 16 residues long. Germline V gene lookup returns CDR1 LGHNA and CDR2 YSLEER. V was clipped by 0 bases and J by 5 bases, with 14 bases between them. CDR3 nucleotides: TGCGCCAGCAGCCAAGATCTTAGAGAAGAACACAATGAGCAGTTCTTC. Amino acids: CASSQDLREEHNEQFF.

The chain carries TRBV28 and TRBJ1-5, with no clear D. V was clipped by 3 bases and J by 4 bases, with 10 bases between them. In germline, CDR1 is MDHEN, CDR2 SYDVKM. CDR3 size: 14 residues. The CDR3 nucleotides read TGTGCCAGCAGTTTTCCGGCTCTTAATCAGCCCCAGCATTTT. Encoded protein: CASSFPALNQPQHF.

CDR3 DNA sequence: TGTGCCAGCAGCTTAGTCGCTAGCGGGAGGTCGGACACCGGGGAGCTGTTTTTT. It encodes CASSLVASGRSDTGELFF. The chain joins TRBV7-7 to TRBJ2-2; 11 bases fit TRBD2. The J segment lost 3 bases and the V segment lost 1 base, leaving 7 bases of the junction unmatched. This CDR3 has 18 residues. Germline-derived CDR1 and CDR2 are SSHAT and FNYEAQ (reference sequence).

The chain links TRBV6-1 to TRBJ2-7, with D possibly matching TRBD2 (6 bases). Germline V gene lookup returns CDR1 MNHNS and CDR2 SASEGT. V lost 8 bases to trimming and J lost 0 bases, with 14 bases between them. The CDR3 covers 14 residues. The CDR3 loop is CASGVGRSSYEQYF. CDR3 in DNA: TGTGCCAGCGGGGTGGGGAGGAGCTCCTACGAGCAGTACTTC.

This chain links TRBV7-8 with TRBJ2-2; D ambiguous. CDR3 size: 15 residues. Germline V gene lookup returns CDR1 SGHVS and CDR2 FQNEAQ. Trimming took 3 bases from V and 0 from J, leaving 8 bases between them. This CDR3 is CASSFSGPNTGELFF. In DNA form, the CDR3 reads TGTGCCAGCAGCTTTTCAGGCCCGAACACCGGGGAGCTGTTTTTT.

The chain recombines TRBV2 with TRBJ2-1, with 12 bases matching TRBD2. This CDR3 is 14 amino acids long. Germline values: CDR1 SNHLY, CDR2 FYNNEI. V dropped 8 bases and J dropped 7; count of bases not matched to a gene: 6. The CDR3: CASLPSGRGNEQFF. As DNA, the CDR3 is TGTGCCAGCTTGCCTAGCGGGAGGGGTAATGAGCAGTTCTTC.

J is TRBJ1-1 and V is TRBV5-6; D not certain. In germline, CDR1 is SGHDT, CDR2 YYEEEE. This CDR3 has 16 amino acids. Trimming removed 3 bases at V and 0 bases at J, with 15 bases between. The CDR3 loop reads CASSSWGTQMNTEAFF. CDR3 bases: TGTGCCAGCAGCTCATGGGGTACACAGATGAACACTGAAGCTTTCTTT.

The chain recombines TRBV9 with TRBJ2-3; D gene uncertain. V was cut by 4 bases and J by 2 bases, with 17 bases left in between. The CDR3 covers 16 residues. The germline gives CDR1 SGDLS, CDR2 YYNGEE. CDR3 in amino acids: CASSPSVGGVTDTQYF. The CDR3 nucleotides read TGTGCCAGCAGCCCATCTGTGGGCGGAGTCACAGATACGCAGTATTTT.

The chain recombines TRBV27 with TRBJ2-7; unclear D gene. Germline V gene lookup returns CDR1 MNHEY and CDR2 SMNVEV (reference sequence). V shed 5 bases and J shed 7 bases, with 24 bases lying between them. The CDR3 is made up of 16 amino acids. CDR3 sequence reads: CASSAWKTDYTMEQYF. Here the CDR3 DNA reads TGTGCCAGCAGTGCCTGGAAGACGGATTATACGATGGAGCAGTACTTC.